This T cell receptor beta chain is drawn from a study of CD8 T cells in Susac syndrome. General study results and limits: The number of individuals included in the study's TCR sequencing and HLA analysis was acknowledged as relatively small.

To note about this clonotype: Its specificity is not known.

With random hexamers, 0.5 to 1 ug RNA was reverse transcribed. TCRdb used MiXCR to reprocess the immunoSEQ multiplex PCR reads, holding one entry per CDR3 protein. Of some 130,000 distinct CDR3 sequences listed, about 90% are singletons. The CD8+ and CD4+ T cells were negatively isolated, with the TEMRA cells enriched by FACS. The CDR3 totals 13 residues. Germline lookup yields CDR1 MGHDK and CDR2 SYGVNS. Trimming left V 8 bases short and J 8 bases short, with 18 bases between. The sequenced sample was CD8+ T cells from PBMCs. The chain is built from TRBV25-1 and TRBJ1-2; a possible D gene is TRBD1 (5 bases). The receptor comes from a human donor with multiple sclerosis. Here the CDR3 DNA reads TGTGCCAGCCACCCTGGGGGGATTAGGGGCTACACCTTC. Translating it yields CASHPGGIRGYTF.